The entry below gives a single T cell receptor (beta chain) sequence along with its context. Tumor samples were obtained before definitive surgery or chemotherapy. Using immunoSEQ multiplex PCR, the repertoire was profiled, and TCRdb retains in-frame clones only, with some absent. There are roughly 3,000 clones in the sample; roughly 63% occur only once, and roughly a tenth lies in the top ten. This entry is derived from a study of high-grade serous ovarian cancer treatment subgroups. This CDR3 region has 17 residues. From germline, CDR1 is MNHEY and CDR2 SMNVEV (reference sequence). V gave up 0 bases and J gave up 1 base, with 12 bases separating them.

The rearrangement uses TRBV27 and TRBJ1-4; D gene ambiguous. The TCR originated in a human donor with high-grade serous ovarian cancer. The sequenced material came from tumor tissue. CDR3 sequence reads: CASSLSSPGLTNEKLFF. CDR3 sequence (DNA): TGTGCCAGCAGTTTATCGTCCCCAGGTTTAACTAATGAAAAACTGTTTTTT.